This TCR beta chain emerged from a study of identical twins. A few counts support this clonotype. The ends were cut back, 1 base at V and 8 bases at J, with 19 bases in the middle. There are 16 residues in the CDR3. Looked up from germline, CDR1 is SGHVS and CDR2 is FNYEAQ. Template switching supplied a universal primer site; unique molecular identifiers were carried on the cDNA. TCRdb itself ran the 5' RACE reads through MiXCR, one entry per CDR3 protein. The sample carries over 200,000 distinct CDR3 sequences, roughly a tenth recorded once. This TCR was recovered from a woman aged 18-29 years in good health. The V call is TRBV7-6, the J call TRBJ2-3; maybe TRBD1 (5 bases). The sample comprised memory (CD45RO+) T cells sorted from blood. The CDR3 spells CASSLEGSRVFFTQYF. CDR3 bases: TGTGCCAGCAGCTTAGAGGGTAGCAGGGTCTTCTTTACGCAGTATTTT.